The 22 T cell receptor beta chains below come from one sample, sequenced in a study of naive CD8 T cells in extremely preterm neonates. Clones were sequenced by immunoSEQ multiplex PCR, and TCRdb holds only the in-frame ones, with some missing. The data contain some 7,400 clones, approximately 98% of them singletons. Material: naive CD8+ T cells from blood. Receptor source: a human donor in good health.

This chain joins TRBV28 and TRBJ1-2; D uncertain. V lost 0 bases to trimming and J lost 8 bases, with 10 bases between them. The germline CDR1 and CDR2 sequences are MDHEN and SYDVKM. The CDR3 loop spans 13 amino acids. DNA of the CDR3: TGTGCCAGCAGTTTATGGACGGGAAGGGGCTACACCTTC. Its translation is CASSLWTGRGYTF.

The chain uses TRBV13 and TRBJ1-6, with 10 bases matching TRBD1. J lost 3 bases, V lost 5 bases, and 7 bases had no gene match. Looked up from germline, CDR1 is PRHDT and CDR2 is FYEKMQ (reference sequence). This CDR3 spans 17 amino acids. Written as DNA, the CDR3 is TGTGCCAGCAGCAGCCGGGACAGGGGCGTCTATAATTCACCCCTCCACTTT. The encoded protein is CASSSRDRGVYNSPLHF.

This chain joins TRBV13 and TRBJ2-5; the D is unclear. Germline CDR1 and CDR2: PRHDT and FYEKMQ (reference sequence). Trimming removed 0 bases at V and 5 bases at J, with 10 bases between. The CDR3 length is 14 residues. CDR3 sequence reads: CASSLGRSLETQYF. The CDR3 coding sequence is TGTGCCAGCAGCTTAGGTCGGTCCCTCGAGACCCAGTACTTC.

The rearrangement links TRBV19 to TRBJ1-1, with D perhaps matching TRBD1 (6 bases). The CDR3 contains 14 residues. Trimming took off 5 bases at V and 0 bases at J, with 10 bases between the two ends. Germline V lookup: CDR1 LNHDA, CDR2 SQIVND (reference sequence). The CDR3 DNA reads as TGTGCCAGTAGTGACAGGCGTCTGAACACTGAAGCTTTCTTT. This codes for CASSDRRLNTEAFF.

The V gene is TRBV6-5, the J gene TRBJ2-5; TRBD2 matches at 8 bases. The CDR3 is 15 amino acids. V lost 0 bases to trimming and J lost 5 bases; unmatched junction nucleotides: 5. Germline V lookup: CDR1 MNHEY, CDR2 SVGAGI. CDR3 bases: TGTGCCAGCAGTTACTCCGGGGGGGCCATGGAGACCCAGTACTTC. Its protein is CASSYSGGAMETQYF.

V gene TRBV27 combines with J gene TRBJ2-7, with 9 bases aligning to TRBD1. The CDR3 extends over 17 amino acids. The germline V gene encodes CDR1 MNHEY and CDR2 SMNVEV (reference sequence). V shed 6 bases, J shed 3 bases, and the junction held 15 bases outside the gene matches. CDR3 amino acids: CASSHLSPGQGFYEQYF. CDR3 nucleotides: TGTGCCAGCAGCCACCTCTCCCCGGGACAGGGTTTCTACGAGCAGTACTTC.

The gene calls are TRBV28 and TRBJ1-5; D may be TRBD1 (5 bases). Germline V gene data show CDR1 as MDHEN and CDR2 as SYDVKM. This CDR3 has 13 amino acids. Trimming shortened V by 3 bases and J by 5 bases, and 8 bases separated the two germline ends. As DNA, the CDR3 is TGTGCCAGCAGTTTTGGGGGGGATCAGCCCCAGCATTTT. Encoded protein: CASSFGGDQPQHF.

The chain joins TRBV9 to TRBJ2-5; D ambiguous. Germline CDR1 and CDR2: SGDLS and YYNGEE. The V and J ends lost 3 bases and 5 bases respectively, with 8 bases between them. The CDR3 covers 12 residues. The CDR3 loop is CASSAPGETQYF. The CDR3 nucleotides are TGTGCCAGCAGCGCTCCCGGGGAGACCCAGTACTTC.

The chain combines TRBV28 with TRBJ1-4, with a possible D match to TRBD1 (6 bases). The CDR3 is 14 residues long. The germline gives CDR1 MDHEN, CDR2 SYDVKM. The V gene lost 6 bases and the J gene lost 4 bases, with 12 bases spanning the gap. Here the CDR3 DNA reads TGTGCCAGCAGCCGACAGGTCTATAATGAAAAACTGTTTTTT. Protein product: CASSRQVYNEKLFF.

Here the CDR3 DNA reads TGTGCCAGCAGCGCGACTGGGAGCTCTGGAAACACCATATATTTT. Its translation: CASSATGSSGNTIYF. The chain uses TRBV28 and TRBJ1-3; D gene unclear. CDR3 length: 15 amino acids. Germline-derived CDR1 and CDR2 are MDHEN and SYDVKM. The V and J ends lost 6 bases and 0 bases respectively, with 12 bases between them.

The chain uses TRBV27 and TRBJ1-6, with D maybe TRBD1 (6 bases). In germline, CDR1 is MNHEY, CDR2 SMNVEV (reference sequence). V lost 6 bases to trimming and J lost 8 bases, with 17 bases between them. The CDR3 sequence is 15 residues long. The CDR3 nucleotides are TGTGCCAGCAGGTCGCAGGGGCCCTCTCATTCACCCCTCCACTTT. Translation: CASRSQGPSHSPLHF.

The chain uses TRBV7-6 and TRBJ1-5, with D tentatively TRBD1 (6 bases). CDR1 SGHVS and CDR2 FNYEAQ come from the germline V gene. This CDR3 has 15 residues. Trimming pared 2 bases from V and 3 bases from J, leaving 11 bases between. The CDR3 region is CASSLRGQNNQPQHF. In nucleotides, the CDR3 is TGTGCCAGCAGCTTACGGGGACAAAACAATCAGCCCCAGCATTTT. The full variable domain, with the rest looked up from reference TRBV7-6 and TRBJ1-5, is GAGVSQSPRYKVTKRGQDVALRCDPISGHVSLYWYRQALGQGPEFLTYFNYEAQQDKSGLPNDRFSAERPEGSISTLTIQRTEQRDSAMYRCASSLRGQNNQPQHFGDGTRLSIL.

V gene TRBV7-6 combines with J gene TRBJ2-2; possible D gene TRBD1, 5 bases. This CDR3 region has 17 residues. Germline CDR1 SGHVS, CDR2 FNYEAQ. Trimming pared 6 bases from V and 3 bases from J, leaving 20 bases between. CDR3 DNA sequence: TGTGCCAGCAGTCCCGCGACAGACGTTATCTACACCGGGGAGCTGTTTTTT. Translation: CASSPATDVIYTGELFF.

The chain is built from TRBV5-1 and TRBJ2-7, with 11 positions matching TRBD2. Germline values: CDR1 SGHRS, CDR2 YFSETQ. The CDR3 loop spans 15 amino acids. With 0 bases clipped from V and 2 bases from J, the junction kept 1 base outside the gene matches. CDR3: CASSLASGGTYEQYF. CDR3 bases: TGCGCCAGCAGCTTGGCTAGCGGGGGGACCTACGAGCAGTACTTC. The whole variable domain, remainder taken from reference TRBV5-1 and TRBJ2-7, is KAGVTQTPRYLIKTRGQQVTLSCSPISGHRSVSWYQQTPGQGLQFLFEYFSETQRNKGNFPGRFSGRQFSNSRSEMNVSTLELGDSALYLCASSLASGGTYEQYFGPGTRLTVT.

A single count supports this clone. The J gene is TRBJ1-5, the V gene TRBV7-9; the D gene is possibly TRBD1 (6 bases). V dropped 11 bases and J dropped 2 bases, with 16 bases sitting between them. Germline values: CDR1 SEHNR, CDR2 FQNEAQ (reference sequence). The CDR3 has 14 residues. The CDR3: CAGAGGPGNQPQHF. DNA of the CDR3: TGTGCCGGCGCGGGGGGGCCGGGCAATCAGCCCCAGCATTTT.

The chain recombines TRBV30 with TRBJ1-2, with 12 bases that match TRBD1. Trimming at V came to 0 bases and at J to 7 bases, leaving 3 bases not matched to a gene. CDR1 is GTSNPN and CDR2 is SVGIG in the germline V gene (reference sequence). The CDR3 spans 14 residues. CDR3 loop: CAWSVGTGGFGYTF. For the CDR3, the DNA is TGTGCCTGGAGTGTTGGGACAGGGGGCTTTGGCTACACCTTC.

This chain links TRBV19 with TRBJ2-1, with D possibly TRBD2 on 7 matching bases. The germline V gene encodes CDR1 LNHDA and CDR2 SQIVND (reference sequence). The CDR3 runs 17 residues. V lost 5 bases, J lost 4 bases, and 21 bases lay in between. The CDR3 DNA sequence: TGTGCCAGTAGTCTGACCCCTGGGGGGGCCTTATACAATGAGCAGTTCTTC. Translated, it gives CASSLTPGGALYNEQFF.

The chain employs TRBV27 and TRBJ2-7; 9 positions agree with TRBD1. In germline, CDR1 is MNHEY, CDR2 SMNVEV (reference sequence). The CDR3 totals 15 residues. V shed 0 bases and J 2 bases; nucleotides not matched to a gene: 2. Written as DNA, the CDR3 is TGTGCCAGCAGTTTATCGGGACAGGGTACCTACGAGCAGTACTTC. It specifies CASSLSGQGTYEQYF.

This chain connects TRBV28 to TRBJ2-3; D may be TRBD1 (5 bases). Germline assignment: CDR1 MDHEN and CDR2 SYDVKM. V was trimmed by 5 bases and J by 6 bases, leaving 12 bases between them. CDR3 size: 13 residues. CDR3: CASSPTGGDTQYF. CDR3 sequence (DNA): TGTGCCAGCAGTCCAACAGGTGGGGATACGCAGTATTTT.

V and J are TRBV27 and TRBJ1-5; TRBD1 matches at 9 bases. Germline CDR1 reads MNHEY; CDR2 reads SMNVEV (reference sequence). This CDR3 is built from 15 residues. J lost 7 bases, V lost 2 bases, and 6 bases had no gene match. CDR3 region: CASSLGTGGWQPQHF. The CDR3 DNA is TGTGCCAGCAGTTTAGGAACAGGGGGCTGGCAGCCCCAGCATTTT.

The chain recombines TRBV4-2 with TRBJ1-3; possibly TRBD1 for D (6 bases). CDR3 length: 17 residues. The V gene's germline CDR1 is LGHNA and CDR2 YNFKEQ. Trimming pared 0 bases from V and 0 bases from J, leaving 12 bases between. CDR3 sequence: CASSQDGGANSGNTIYF. CDR3 coding DNA: TGTGCCAGCAGCCAAGATGGGGGCGCAAACTCTGGAAACACCATATATTTT.

The chain couples TRBV5-3 to TRBJ2-7; the D is unclear. TRBV5-3 is annotated as an ORF whose role is uncertain. Deletions cut 4 bases from V and 2 bases from J, with 4 bases between. This CDR3 comprises 11 residues. The CDR3 DNA reads as TGTGCCAGAAGCCAGACCTACGAGCAGTACTTC. Its translation: CARSQTYEQYF.